Included here is one TCR beta chain sequence, with context. Its antigen remains undetermined. No quality values exist for individual bases; no much larger clone is one base distant. The immunoSEQ Assay, a bias-controlled multiplex PCR, was used to amplify TCRbeta CDR3 regions from genomic DNA. As for how the authors treated the data: Nucleated cell counts per sample were estimated from amplification of reference gene primers within the assay. To quantify the absolute abundance of each unique TCRbeta CDR3 rearrangement, sequence reads were collapsed and filtered. For each sample, productive Simpson clonality was calculated as the square root of Simpson's diversity index across productive rearrangements. Drawn from immuneACCESS, this table holds only the in-frame rearrangements with V and J called that TCRdb kept. Clones are partly lost; checked studies trace under half to an unresolved V gene and leave the rest unexplained. The V and J calls and the clone size are those of that table, but D and trimming were determined from the DNA. The sample table records some 120,000 clones; 75% to 90% of these occur just once. Approximately 28% of the sample comes from the top ten.

These data originate in a study of blood T cell repertoires in COVID-19 (dated by TCRdb to 2020 to 2021). Regarding the study in general: Samples covering the acute and convalescent phases of COVID-19 were provided by collaborators in the United States, Italy and Spain. Sample metadata almost always included a de-identified subject ID, COVID-19 status, age in years and sex. A freely available public database, intended as a resource for researchers studying the immune response to SARS-CoV-2, is where the repertoires were released. The prospective study material was composed of cDNA or gDNA derived from T cells, B-cell-depleted T cells, or PBMCs. Where HLA class I and class II types were available, the types were taken from metadata supplied by the sample provider, not from assay-based typing. Samples were obtained from the ongoing ImmuneRACE study (first 160 participants) and from some 1,300 subjects provided by 6 global collaborators. Deeply sampled blood TCRbeta repertoires from subjects exposed to, actively infected with, or recovered from COVID-19 were included in the dataset.

General conclusions and limits of the study: The amount of clinical and demographic metadata varied by source and participant and was provided uncurated.

V is pruned by 5 bases and J by 10 bases, leaving 4 bases of the junction without a gene match. CDR1 and CDR2 are drawn from the germline V gene (reference sequence): DFQATT, SNEGSKA. From its cysteine to its phenylalanine, the CDR3 spans 11 amino acids. CDR3 DNA is the only sequence kept; it has 33 bases, read in frame from the first base. The collaborating institutions used their own protocols to collect whole blood in K2EDTA tubes. Collaborator samples were shipped for TCRbeta analysis as frozen whole blood, isolated PBMCs, or DNA extracted from either sample type. The TCR sequence derives from a man between 65 and 79 years old with active or convalescent COVID-19. Sequenced material: peripheral blood. The V gene is TRBV20-1 and the J gene is TRBJ2-1; TRBD1 lines up with 8 middle nucleotides. The base sequence is TGCAGTGCTCCCCGGACAGGGGAGCAGTTCTTC. Protein translation: CSAPRTGEQFF.